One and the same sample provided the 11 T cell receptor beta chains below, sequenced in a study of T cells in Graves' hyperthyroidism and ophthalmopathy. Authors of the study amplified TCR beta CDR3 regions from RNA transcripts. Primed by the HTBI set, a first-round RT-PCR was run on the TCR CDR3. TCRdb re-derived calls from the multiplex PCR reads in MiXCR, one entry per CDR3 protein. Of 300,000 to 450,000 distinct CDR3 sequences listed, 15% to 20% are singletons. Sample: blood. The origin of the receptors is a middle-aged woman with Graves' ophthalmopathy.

The CDR3 protein is CASSALVKGISGANVLTF. CDR3 nucleotides: TGTGCCAGCAGCGCCCTTGTAAAGGGGATCTCTGGGGCCAACGTCCTGACTTTC. The rearrangement uses TRBV7-6 and TRBJ2-6, with D possibly matching TRBD1 (5 bases). This CDR3 has 18 amino acids. Deletions cut 5 bases from V and 0 bases from J, with 17 bases between. Looked up from germline, CDR1 is SGHVS and CDR2 is FNYEAQ.

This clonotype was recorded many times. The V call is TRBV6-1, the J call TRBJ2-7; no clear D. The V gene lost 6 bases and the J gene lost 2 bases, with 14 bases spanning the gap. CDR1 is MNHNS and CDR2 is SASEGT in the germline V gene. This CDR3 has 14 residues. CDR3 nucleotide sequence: TGTGCCAGCAGCGACAAAGTCCCAACCTACGAGCAGTACTTC. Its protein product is CASSDKVPTYEQYF.

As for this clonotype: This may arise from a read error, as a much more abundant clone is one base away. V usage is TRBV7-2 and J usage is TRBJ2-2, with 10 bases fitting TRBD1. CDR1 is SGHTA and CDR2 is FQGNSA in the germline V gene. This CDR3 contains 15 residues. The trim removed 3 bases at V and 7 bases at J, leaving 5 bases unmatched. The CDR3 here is CTSSFDRGRVGELFF. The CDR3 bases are TGTACCAGCAGCTTCGACAGGGGGCGAGTCGGGGAGCTGTTTTTT. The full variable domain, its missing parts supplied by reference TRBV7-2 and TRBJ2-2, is GAGVSQSPSNKVTEKGKDVELRCDPISGHTALYWYRQSLGQGLEFLIYFQGNSAPDKSGLPSDRFSAERTGGSVSTLTIQRTQQEDSAVYLCTSSFDRGRVGELFFGEGSRLTVL.

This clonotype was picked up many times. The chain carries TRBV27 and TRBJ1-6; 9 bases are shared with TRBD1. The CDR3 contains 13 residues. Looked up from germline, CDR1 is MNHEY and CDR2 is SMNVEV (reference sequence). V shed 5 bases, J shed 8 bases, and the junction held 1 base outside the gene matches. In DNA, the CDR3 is TGTGCCAGCAGTGGACAGGGGTATTCACCCCTCCACTTT. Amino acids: CASSGQGYSPLHF.

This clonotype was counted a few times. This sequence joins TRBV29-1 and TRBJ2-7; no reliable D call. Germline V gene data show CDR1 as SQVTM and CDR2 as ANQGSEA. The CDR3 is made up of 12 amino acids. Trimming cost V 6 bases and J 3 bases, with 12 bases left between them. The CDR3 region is CSVKTVIYEQYF. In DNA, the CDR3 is TGCAGCGTCAAAACAGTTATCTACGAGCAGTACTTC.

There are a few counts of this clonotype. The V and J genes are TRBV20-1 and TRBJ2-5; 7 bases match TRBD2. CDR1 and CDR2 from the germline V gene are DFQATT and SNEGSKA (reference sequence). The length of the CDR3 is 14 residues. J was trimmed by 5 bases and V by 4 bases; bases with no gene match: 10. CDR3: CSATRALGGETQYF. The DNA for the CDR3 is TGCAGTGCTACCCGGGCTTTGGGAGGGGAGACCCAGTACTTC.

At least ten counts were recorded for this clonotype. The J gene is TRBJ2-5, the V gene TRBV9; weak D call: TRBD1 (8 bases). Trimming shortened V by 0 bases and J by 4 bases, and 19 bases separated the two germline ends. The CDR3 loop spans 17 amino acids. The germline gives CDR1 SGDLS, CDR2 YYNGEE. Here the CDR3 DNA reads TGTGCCAGCAGCGTAGCTCCCAGGACAGGGAGGGGAGAGACCCAGTACTTC. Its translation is CASSVAPRTGRGETQYF. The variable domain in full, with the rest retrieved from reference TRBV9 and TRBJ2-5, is DSGVTQTPKHLITATGQRVTLRCSPRSGDLSVYWYQQSLDQGLQFLIQYYNGEERAKGNILERFSAQQFPDLHSELNLSSLELGDSALYFCASSVAPRTGRGETQYFGPGTRLLVL.

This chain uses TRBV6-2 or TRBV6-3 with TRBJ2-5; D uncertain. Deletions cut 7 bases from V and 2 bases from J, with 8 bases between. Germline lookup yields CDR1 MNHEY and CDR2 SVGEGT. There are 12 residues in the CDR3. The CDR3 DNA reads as TGTGCCAGCATCGGACCTCAAGAGACCCAGTACTTC. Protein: CASIGPQETQYF.

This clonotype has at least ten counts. The CDR3: CASSGQGRNQPQHF. The CDR3 region has the DNA TGTGCCAGCAGTGGACAGGGAAGGAATCAGCCCCAGCATTTT. This chain links TRBV12-3 or TRBV12-4 with TRBJ1-5; 8 bases line up with TRBD1. After removal of 5 bases from V and 4 bases from J, the junction contained 4 bases not matched to a gene. This CDR3 has 14 residues.

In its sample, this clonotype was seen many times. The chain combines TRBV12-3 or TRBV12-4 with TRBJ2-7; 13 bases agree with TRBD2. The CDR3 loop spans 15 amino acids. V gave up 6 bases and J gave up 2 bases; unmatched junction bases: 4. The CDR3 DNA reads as TGTGCCAGCAGGGGAGGGACTAGCGGGACCTACGAGCAGTACTTC. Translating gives CASRGGTSGTYEQYF.

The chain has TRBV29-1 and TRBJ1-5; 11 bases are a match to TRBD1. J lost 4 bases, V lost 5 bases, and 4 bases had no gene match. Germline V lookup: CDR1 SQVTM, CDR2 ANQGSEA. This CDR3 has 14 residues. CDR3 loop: CSVRTGGINQPQHF. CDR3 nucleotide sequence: TGCAGCGTTCGGACAGGGGGCATTAATCAGCCCCAGCATTTT.